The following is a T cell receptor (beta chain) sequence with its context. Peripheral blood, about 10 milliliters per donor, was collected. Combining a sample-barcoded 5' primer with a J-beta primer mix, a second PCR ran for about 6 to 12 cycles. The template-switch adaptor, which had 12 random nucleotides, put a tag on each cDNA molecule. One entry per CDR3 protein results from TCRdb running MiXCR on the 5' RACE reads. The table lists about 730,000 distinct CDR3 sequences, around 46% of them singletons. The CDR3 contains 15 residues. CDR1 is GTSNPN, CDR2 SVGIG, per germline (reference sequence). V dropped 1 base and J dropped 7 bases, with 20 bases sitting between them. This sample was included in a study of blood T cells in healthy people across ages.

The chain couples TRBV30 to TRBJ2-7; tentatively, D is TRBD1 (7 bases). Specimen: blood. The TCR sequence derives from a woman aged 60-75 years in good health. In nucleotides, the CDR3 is TGTGCCTGGAGTGGACAGGGACTTTCCTACAATGAGCAGTACTTC. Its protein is CAWSGQGLSYNEQYF.